The rows below give T cell receptor beta chains drawn from one sample of a study of blood T cell repertoires in COVID-19. Data came from immunoSEQ multiplex PCR; TCRdb stores just in-frame clones and leaves some out. Seen here are 200,000 to 250,000 clones, 82% observed once, and the top ten hold around 3.4%. Sequencing used peripheral blood. Receptors were obtained from a woman between 18 and 30 years old with acute or convalescent COVID-19. Both conserved end residues are part of each CDR3. D genes are given only for firm matches. Clone size appears in some rows only: once, few, many, or a class for an expanded clone.

len,abundance,j_gene,v_gene,d_gene,CDR3nt,CDR3aa
16,.,TRBJ2-1,TRBV9,TRBD2,TGTGCCAGCAGCGTAGGGACTAGCGGCCGCATGGGTGAGCAGTTCTTC,CASSVGTSGRMGEQFF
14,.,TRBJ2-3,TRBV9,TRBD2,TGTGCCAGCAGCGTCGTAGCGGGAGCTGATACGCAGTATTTT,CASSVVAGADTQYF
15,once,TRBJ2-2,TRBV7-9,.,TGTGCCAGCAGCTTGAAGGGACAGAACACCGGGGAGCTGTTTTTT,CASSLKGQNTGELFF
14,.,TRBJ1-1,TRBV5-4,TRBD1,TGTGCCAGCAGCCTGAACAGGGGGCGGACTGAAGCTTTCTTT,CASSLNRGRTEAFF
14,.,TRBJ2-7,TRBV27,.,TGTGCCAGCAGTTTATTCGCAGGGTTCTACGAGCAGTACTTC,CASSLFAGFYEQYF
17,.,TRBJ2-5,TRBV9,TRBD2,TGTGCCAGCAGCTTGGGACTAGCGGTATTACCTACGGAGACCCAGTACTTC,CASSLGLAVLPTETQYF
17,.,TRBJ2-6,TRBV5-5,TRBD2,TGTGCCAGCAGCCACCCAAGGGGAGGGTCTGGGGCCAACGTCCTGACTTTC,CASSHPRGGSGANVLTF
15,.,TRBJ2-1,TRBV2,TRBD2,TGTGCCAGCAGTGAGGGGACTAGCAATTTCTATGAGCAGTTCTTC,CASSEGTSNFYEQFF
13,.,TRBJ2-3,TRBV7-8,.,TGTGCCAGCAGCGTAGAGGAGAGGCATACGCAGTATTTT,CASSVEERHTQYF
14,.,TRBJ1-1,TRBV4-1,.,TGCGCCAGCAGCCAAGATCCAAGCTACACTGAAGCTTTCTTT,CASSQDPSYTEAFF
16,.,TRBJ1-6,TRBV11-3,.,TGTGCCAGCAGCCTGACAGATTACTCCTATAATTCACCCCTCCACTTT,CASSLTDYSYNSPLHF
19,.,TRBJ1-6,TRBV6-7,.,TGTGCCAGCAGTCCCGTCCGGGCAGGGCTCTACCTTTATAATTCACCCCTCCACTTT,CASSPVRAGLYLYNSPLHF
15,.,TRBJ2-7,TRBV5-1,.,TGCGCCAGCAGCTTGGCCACGGGGGAGGCCTACGAGCAGTACTTC,CASSLATGEAYEQYF
14,.,TRBJ1-1,TRBV5-6,TRBD1,TGTGCCAGCACCAGGACAGGGGGGAACACTGAAGCTTTCTTT,CASTRTGGNTEAFF
16,.,TRBJ2-6,TRBV27,.,TGTGCCAGCAGTCCGGACTACAGGTCTGGGGCCAACGTCCTGACTTTC,CASSPDYRSGANVLTF
14,few,TRBJ2-7,TRBV6-1,.,TGTGCCAGCAGTGAAGCGGACAGCTCCTACGAGCAGTACTTC,CASSEADSSYEQYF
14,.,TRBJ2-3,TRBV4-3,.,TGCGCCAGCAGCCAAGATCTTGAGTCAGATACGCAGTATTTT,CASSQDLESDTQYF
13,.,TRBJ2-1,TRBV9,.,TGTGCCAGCAGCATCTCACGGGGGAATGAGCAGTTCTTC,CASSISRGNEQFF
14,.,TRBJ2-5,TRBV5-1,.,TGCGCCAGCAGCTTGAACAGGGTTCGGGAGACCCAGTACTTC,CASSLNRVRETQYF
12,.,TRBJ1-2,TRBV6-2/TRBV6-3,.,TGTGCCAGCAGTTATTCAGCGTATGGCTACACCTTC,CASSYSAYGYTF
14,once,TRBJ2-3,TRBV19,TRBD1,TGTGCCAGTAGCACAGACAGGGACACAGATACGCAGTATTTT,CASSTDRDTDTQYF
16,.,TRBJ1-5,TRBV27,.,TGTGCCAGCAGTTTATTGGGCACCTATAGCAATCAGCCCCAGCATTTT,CASSLLGTYSNQPQHF
14,.,TRBJ1-2,TRBV6-5,.,TGTGCCAGCAGTTACAGGGGTGAAAACTATGGCTACACCTTC,CASSYRGENYGYTF
15,.,TRBJ2-5,TRBV4-3,TRBD1,TGCGCCAGCAGCCAAGATCCGACAGGGAAAGAGACCCAGTACTTC,CASSQDPTGKETQYF